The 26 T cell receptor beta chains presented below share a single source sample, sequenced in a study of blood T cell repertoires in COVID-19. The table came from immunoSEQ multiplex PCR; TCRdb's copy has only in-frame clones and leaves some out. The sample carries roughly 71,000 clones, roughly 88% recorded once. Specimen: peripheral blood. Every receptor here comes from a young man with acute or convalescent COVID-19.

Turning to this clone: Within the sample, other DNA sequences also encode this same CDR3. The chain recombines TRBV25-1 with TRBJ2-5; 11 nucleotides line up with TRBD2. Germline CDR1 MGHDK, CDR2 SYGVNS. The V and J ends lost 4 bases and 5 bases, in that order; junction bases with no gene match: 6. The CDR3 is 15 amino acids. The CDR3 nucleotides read TGTGCCAGCAGTGGTCTAGCGGGGGGCGGCGAGACCCAGTACTTC. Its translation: CASSGLAGGGETQYF.

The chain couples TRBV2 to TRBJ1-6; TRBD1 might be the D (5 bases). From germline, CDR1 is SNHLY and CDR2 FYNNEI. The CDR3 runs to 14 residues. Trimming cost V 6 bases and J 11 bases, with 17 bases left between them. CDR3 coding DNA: TGTGCCAGCAGCCTCCAATCCGACAGTACACCCCTCCACTTT. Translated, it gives CASSLQSDSTPLHF. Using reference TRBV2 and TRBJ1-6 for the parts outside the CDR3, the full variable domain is EPEVTQTPSHQVTQMGQEVILRCVPISNHLYFYWYRQILGQKVEFLVSFYNNEISEKSEIFDDQFSVERPDGSNFTLKIRSTKLEDSAMYFCASSLQSDSTPLHFGNGTRLTVT.

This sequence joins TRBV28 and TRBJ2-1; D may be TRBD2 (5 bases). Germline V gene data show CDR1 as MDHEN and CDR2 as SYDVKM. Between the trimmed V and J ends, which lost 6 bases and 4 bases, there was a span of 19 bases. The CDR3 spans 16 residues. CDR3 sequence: CASSLGTGELYNEQFF. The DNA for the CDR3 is TGTGCCAGCAGCCTCGGAACCGGGGAGTTATACAATGAGCAGTTCTTC. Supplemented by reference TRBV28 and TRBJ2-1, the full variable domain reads DVKVTQSSRYLVKRTGEKVFLECVQDMDHENMFWYRQDPGLGLRLIYFSYDVKMKEKGDIPEGYSVSREKKERFSLILESASTNQTSMYLCASSLGTGELYNEQFFGPGTRLTVL.

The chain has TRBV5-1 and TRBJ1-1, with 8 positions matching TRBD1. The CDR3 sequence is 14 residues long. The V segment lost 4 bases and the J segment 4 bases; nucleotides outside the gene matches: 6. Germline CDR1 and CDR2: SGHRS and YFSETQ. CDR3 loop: CASSPDRVATEAFF. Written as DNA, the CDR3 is TGCGCCAGCAGCCCGGACAGGGTGGCCACTGAAGCTTTCTTT. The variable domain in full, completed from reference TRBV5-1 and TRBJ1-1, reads KAGVTQTPRYLIKTRGQQVTLSCSPISGHRSVSWYQQTPGQGLQFLFEYFSETQRNKGNFPGRFSGRQFSNSRSEMNVSTLELGDSALYLCASSPDRVATEAFFGQGTRLTVV.

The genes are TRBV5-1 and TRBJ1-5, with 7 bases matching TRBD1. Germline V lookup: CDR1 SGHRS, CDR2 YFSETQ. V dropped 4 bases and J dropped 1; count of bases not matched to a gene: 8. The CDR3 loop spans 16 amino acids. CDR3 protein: CASSGGPGGSNQPQHF. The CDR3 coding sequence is TGCGCCAGCAGCGGTGGGCCAGGGGGAAGCAATCAGCCCCAGCATTTT.

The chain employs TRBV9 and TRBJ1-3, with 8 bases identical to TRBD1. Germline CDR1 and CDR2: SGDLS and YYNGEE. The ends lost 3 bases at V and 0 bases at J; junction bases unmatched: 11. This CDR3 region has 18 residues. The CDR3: CASSGERQGFSSGNTIYF. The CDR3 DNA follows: TGTGCCAGCAGCGGGGAACGACAGGGGTTCTCCTCTGGAAACACCATATATTTT.

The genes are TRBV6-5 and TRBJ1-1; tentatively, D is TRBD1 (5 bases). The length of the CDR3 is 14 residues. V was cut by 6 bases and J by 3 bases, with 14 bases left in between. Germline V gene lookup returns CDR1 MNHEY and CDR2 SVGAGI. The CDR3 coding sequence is TGTGCCAGCAGCCTAGACAGAACATACACTGAAGCTTTCTTT. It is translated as CASSLDRTYTEAFF.

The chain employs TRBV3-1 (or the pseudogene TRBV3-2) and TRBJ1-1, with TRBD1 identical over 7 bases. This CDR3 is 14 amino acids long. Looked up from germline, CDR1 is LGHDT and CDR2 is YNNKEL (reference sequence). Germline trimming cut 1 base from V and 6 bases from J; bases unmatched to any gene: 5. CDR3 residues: CASSQVQGRAEAFF. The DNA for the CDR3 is TGTGCCAGCAGCCAAGTACAGGGGAGAGCTGAAGCTTTCTTT.

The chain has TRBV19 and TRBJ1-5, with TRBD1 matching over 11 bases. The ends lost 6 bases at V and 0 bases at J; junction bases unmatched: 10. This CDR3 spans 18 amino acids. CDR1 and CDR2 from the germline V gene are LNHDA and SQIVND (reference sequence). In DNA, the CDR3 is TGTGCCAGTAGGGGACAGGGGGTCCGAACCGTTAGCAATCAGCCCCAGCATTTT. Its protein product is CASRGQGVRTVSNQPQHF.

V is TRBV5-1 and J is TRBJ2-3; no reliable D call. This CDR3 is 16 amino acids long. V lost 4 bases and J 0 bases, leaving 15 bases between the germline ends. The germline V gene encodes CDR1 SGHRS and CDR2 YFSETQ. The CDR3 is CASSLMPGPSTDTQYF. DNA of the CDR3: TGCGCCAGCAGCCTTATGCCAGGCCCTAGCACAGATACGCAGTATTTT.

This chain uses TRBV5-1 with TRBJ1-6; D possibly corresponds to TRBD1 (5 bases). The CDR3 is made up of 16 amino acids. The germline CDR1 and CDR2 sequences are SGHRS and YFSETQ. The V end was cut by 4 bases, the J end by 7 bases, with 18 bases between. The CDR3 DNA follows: TGCGCCAGCAGCGACCGGTCCGCAGGGCCCAATTCACCCCTCCACTTT. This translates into CASSDRSAGPNSPLHF. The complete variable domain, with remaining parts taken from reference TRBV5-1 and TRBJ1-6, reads KAGVTQTPRYLIKTRGQQVTLSCSPISGHRSVSWYQQTPGQGLQFLFEYFSETQRNKGNFPGRFSGRQFSNSRSEMNVSTLELGDSALYLCASSDRSAGPNSPLHFGNGTRLTVT.

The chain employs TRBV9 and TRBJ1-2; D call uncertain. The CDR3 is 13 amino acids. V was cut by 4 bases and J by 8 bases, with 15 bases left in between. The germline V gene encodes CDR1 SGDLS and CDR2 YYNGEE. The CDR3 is CASSSQPQVGYTF. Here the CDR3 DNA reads TGTGCCAGCAGCTCTCAGCCCCAGGTCGGCTACACCTTC.

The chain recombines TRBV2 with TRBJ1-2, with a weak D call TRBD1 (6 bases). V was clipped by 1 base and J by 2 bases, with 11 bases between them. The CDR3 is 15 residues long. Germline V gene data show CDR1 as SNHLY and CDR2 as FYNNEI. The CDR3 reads CASSEGWTVNYGYTF. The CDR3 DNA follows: TGTGCCAGCAGTGAAGGGTGGACAGTGAACTATGGCTACACCTTC.

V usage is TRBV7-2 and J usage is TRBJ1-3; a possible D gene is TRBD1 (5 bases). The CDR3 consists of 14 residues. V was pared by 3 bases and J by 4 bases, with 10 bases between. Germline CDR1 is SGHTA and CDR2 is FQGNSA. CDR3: CASSFRAGGNTIYF. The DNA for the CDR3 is TGTGCCAGCAGCTTCCGGGCAGGGGGAAACACCATATATTTT.

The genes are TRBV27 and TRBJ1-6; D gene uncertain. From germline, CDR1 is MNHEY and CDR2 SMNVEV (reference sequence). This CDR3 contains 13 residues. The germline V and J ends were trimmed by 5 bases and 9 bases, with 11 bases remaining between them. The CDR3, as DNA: TGTGCCAGCAGTCTCATCCGGGGTTCACCCCTCCACTTT. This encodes CASSLIRGSPLHF.

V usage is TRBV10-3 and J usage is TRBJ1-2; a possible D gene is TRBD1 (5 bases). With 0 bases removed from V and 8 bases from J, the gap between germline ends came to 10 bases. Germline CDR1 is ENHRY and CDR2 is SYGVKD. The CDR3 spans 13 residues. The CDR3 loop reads CAISESGARGYTF. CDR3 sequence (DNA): TGTGCCATCAGTGAGTCAGGGGCTAGAGGCTACACCTTC.

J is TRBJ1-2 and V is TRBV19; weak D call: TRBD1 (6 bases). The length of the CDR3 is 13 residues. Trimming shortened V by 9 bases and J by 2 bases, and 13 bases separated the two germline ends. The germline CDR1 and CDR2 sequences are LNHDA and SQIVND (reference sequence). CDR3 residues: CASRDNDNYGYTF. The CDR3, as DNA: TGTGCCAGCCGGGACAACGACAACTATGGCTACACCTTC.

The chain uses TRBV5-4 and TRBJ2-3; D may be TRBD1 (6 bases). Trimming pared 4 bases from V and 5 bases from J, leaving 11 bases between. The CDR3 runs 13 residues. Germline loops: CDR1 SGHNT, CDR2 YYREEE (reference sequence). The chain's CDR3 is CASSGQRRDTQYF. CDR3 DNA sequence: TGTGCCAGCAGCGGACAGAGACGAGATACGCAGTATTTT.

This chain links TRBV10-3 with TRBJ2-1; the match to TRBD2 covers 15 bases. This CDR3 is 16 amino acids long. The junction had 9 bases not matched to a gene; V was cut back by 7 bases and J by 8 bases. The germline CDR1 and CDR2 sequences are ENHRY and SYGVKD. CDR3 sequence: CAIKPGLAGGNHEQFF. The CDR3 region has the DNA TGTGCCATCAAGCCGGGACTAGCGGGAGGAAACCATGAGCAGTTCTTC.

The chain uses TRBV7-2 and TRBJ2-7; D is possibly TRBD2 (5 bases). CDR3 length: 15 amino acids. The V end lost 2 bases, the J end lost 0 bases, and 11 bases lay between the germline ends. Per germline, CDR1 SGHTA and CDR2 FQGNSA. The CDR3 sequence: CASSLLAYNSYEQYF. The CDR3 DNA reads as TGTGCCAGCAGCTTACTAGCTTACAACTCCTACGAGCAGTACTTC.

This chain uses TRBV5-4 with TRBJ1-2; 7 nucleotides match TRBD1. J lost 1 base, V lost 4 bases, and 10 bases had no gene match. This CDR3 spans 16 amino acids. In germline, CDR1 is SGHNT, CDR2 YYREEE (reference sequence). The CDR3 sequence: CASSPWKGALNYGYTF. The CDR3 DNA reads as TGTGCCAGCAGCCCATGGAAGGGGGCTCTTAACTATGGCTACACCTTC.

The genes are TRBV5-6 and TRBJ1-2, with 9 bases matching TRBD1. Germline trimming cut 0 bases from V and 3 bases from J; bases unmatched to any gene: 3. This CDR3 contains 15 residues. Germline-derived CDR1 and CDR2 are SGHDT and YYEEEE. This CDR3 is CASSLGTGAYYGYTF. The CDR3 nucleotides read TGTGCCAGCAGCTTGGGGACAGGGGCGTACTATGGCTACACCTTC.

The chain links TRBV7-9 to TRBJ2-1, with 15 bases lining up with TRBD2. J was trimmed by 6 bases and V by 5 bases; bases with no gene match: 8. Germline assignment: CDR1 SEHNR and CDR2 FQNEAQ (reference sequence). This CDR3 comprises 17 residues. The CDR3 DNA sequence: TGTGCCAGCAGCCCCCGGGGACTAGCGGGAGGCAGCAATGAGCAGTTCTTC. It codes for CASSPRGLAGGSNEQFF.

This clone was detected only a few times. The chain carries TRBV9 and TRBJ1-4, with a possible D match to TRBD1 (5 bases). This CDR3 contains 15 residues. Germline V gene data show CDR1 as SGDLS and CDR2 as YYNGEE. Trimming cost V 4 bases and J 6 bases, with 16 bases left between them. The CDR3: CASSPWFGGDEKLFF. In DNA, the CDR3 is TGTGCCAGCAGCCCCTGGTTCGGGGGTGATGAAAAACTGTTTTTT.

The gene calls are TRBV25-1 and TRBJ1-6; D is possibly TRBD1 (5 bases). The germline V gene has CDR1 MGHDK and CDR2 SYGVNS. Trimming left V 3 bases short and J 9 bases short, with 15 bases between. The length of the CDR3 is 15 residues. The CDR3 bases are TGTGCCAGCAGTGATGTTAGGCAGGGTGGTTCACCCCTCCACTTT. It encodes CASSDVRQGGSPLHF.

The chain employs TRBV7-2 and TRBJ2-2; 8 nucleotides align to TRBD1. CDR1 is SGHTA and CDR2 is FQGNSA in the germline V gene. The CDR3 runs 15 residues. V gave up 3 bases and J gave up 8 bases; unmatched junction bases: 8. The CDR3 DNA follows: TGTGCCAGCAGCTTTGGACAGGGCCCTCCAGGGGAGCTGTTTTTT. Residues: CASSFGQGPPGELFF.